This TCR beta chain is from a study of T cell responses to AZD1222 COVID-19 vaccine. The V end lost 4 bases, the J end lost 1 base, and 8 bases lay between the germline ends. The V gene's germline CDR1 is SGHNT and CDR2 YYREEE (reference sequence). CDR3 size: 13 residues. Libraries were prepared by immunoSEQ multiplex PCR; TCRdb keeps only in-frame clonotypes and omits some of them. The data show roughly 170,000 clones, 90% to 95% seen once. The receptor was isolated from an adult who received the AZD1222 COVID-19 vaccine. V usage is TRBV5-4 and J usage is TRBJ2-5; no clear D gene. Sequencing used peripheral blood, obtained 28 days after the second AZD1222 dose. The CDR3, as DNA: TGTGCCAGCAGCGTGGATGCCCAAGAGACCCAGTACTTC. This sequence encodes CASSVDAQETQYF.